Listed here is a single T cell receptor beta chain. This sample is part of a study of identical twins. V lost 4 bases, J lost 6 bases, and 6 bases stayed unmatched. In germline, CDR1 is SGHAT, CDR2 FQNNGV. The CDR3 is 16 amino acids. A universal primer site came from template switching; cDNA carried unique molecular identifiers. One entry per CDR3 protein, called by TCRdb with MiXCR from the 5' RACE reads. Among some 100,000 distinct CDR3 sequences listed, just under 6% were seen once. The sample was memory T cells sorted from blood. This TCR derives from a woman between 50 and 59 years old in good health. The chain employs TRBV11-2 and TRBJ2-1; 13 nucleotides match TRBD2. The CDR3 sequence is CASSYGLAGVRNEQFF. DNA for the CDR3: TGTGCCAGCAGCTACGGACTAGCGGGAGTTCGCAATGAGCAGTTCTTC.